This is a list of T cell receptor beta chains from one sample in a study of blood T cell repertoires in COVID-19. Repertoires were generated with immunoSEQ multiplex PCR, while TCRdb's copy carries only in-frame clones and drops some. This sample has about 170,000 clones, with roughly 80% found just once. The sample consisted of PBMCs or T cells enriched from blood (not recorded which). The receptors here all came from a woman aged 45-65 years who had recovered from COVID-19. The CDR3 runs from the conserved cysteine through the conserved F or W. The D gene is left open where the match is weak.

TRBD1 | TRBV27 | CASSLRQGKRTEAFF
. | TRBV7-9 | CASSSNVVSANYGYTF
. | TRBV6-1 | CASSEIRDINEKLFF
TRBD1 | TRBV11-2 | CASSSPRRGRRAFF
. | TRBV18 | CASSPRDTSTEAFF
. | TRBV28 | CASLRVNYGYTF
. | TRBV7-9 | CASSLGLNDEAFF
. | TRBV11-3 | CASSPEGGNYNEQFF
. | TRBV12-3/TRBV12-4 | CASSFGQWEAFF
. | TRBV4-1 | CASSQDGRGTEAFF
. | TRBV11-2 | CASSDQGKHSPLHF
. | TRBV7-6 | CASSLDDGGIVNTEAFF
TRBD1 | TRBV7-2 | CASSLVGTGSNYGYTF
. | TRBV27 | CASSLSSGLGYTF
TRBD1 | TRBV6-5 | CASRSRGRDGYTF
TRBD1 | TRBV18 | CASSPAGQNYGYTF
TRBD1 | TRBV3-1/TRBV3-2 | CASSQDRRQGGSEKLFF
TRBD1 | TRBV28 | CASSSTGTGYTEAFF
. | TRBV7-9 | CASSLGTVLGETQYF
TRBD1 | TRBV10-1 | CASSESTSRGRGAFF
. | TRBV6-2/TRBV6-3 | CASSRGKPGQISYQETQYF
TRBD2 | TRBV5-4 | CASSLGTSGTTDTQYF
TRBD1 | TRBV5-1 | CASSLGGTGRNQPQHF
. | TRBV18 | CASSPGTGTIGPQHF
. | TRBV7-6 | CASSLVLGGIQYF
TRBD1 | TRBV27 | CASSLSAGGAGQPQHF
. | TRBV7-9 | CASSPRELTNEKLFF
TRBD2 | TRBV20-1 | CSASRAGARDTQYF
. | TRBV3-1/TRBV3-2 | CASSPTGTSTDTQYF
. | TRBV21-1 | CASSKVKDRGGYSNQPQHF
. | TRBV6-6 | CASRKGSLNTGELFF
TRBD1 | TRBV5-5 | CASTLGDRGPEAFF
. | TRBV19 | CASSIGQGYNEQFF
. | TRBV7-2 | CASGPRGYNEQFF
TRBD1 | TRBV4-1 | CASSPGQGRGSPLHF
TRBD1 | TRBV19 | CASSPQTGALFNSPLHF
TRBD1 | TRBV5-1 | CASSFGDRATGELFF
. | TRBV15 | CATSRTGTRNTEAFF
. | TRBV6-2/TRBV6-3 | CASSYTPGFEQFF
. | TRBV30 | CAWGRAVNTEAFF
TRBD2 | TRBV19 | CASRGGLANEQFF
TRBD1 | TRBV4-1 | CASGGQGARGNAFF
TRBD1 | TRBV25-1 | CASGDSLNEKLFF